This T cell receptor (beta chain) was sequenced during a study of blood T cell repertoires in COVID-19. The CDR3 spans 15 residues. CDR1 is MNHNY and CDR2 is SVGAGI in the germline V gene (reference sequence). V dropped 4 bases and J dropped 4 bases, with 16 bases sitting between them. The repertoire was sequenced with immunoSEQ multiplex PCR; TCRdb's copy has only in-frame clones and lacks some. The sample consists of some 45,000 clones, 85% to 90% of them appearing once. The TCR sequence derives from a human donor in a cohort sampled during active COVID-19. The source material was peripheral blood. The chain links TRBV6-6 to TRBJ1-2, with TRBD1 as a possible D gene (5 bases). This CDR3 is CASSSPGFSSYGYTF. In DNA form, the CDR3 reads TGTGCCAGCAGTTCCCCAGGGTTTTCGAGCTATGGCTACACCTTC.